A selection of T cell receptor beta chains follows, all from one sample in a study of T-cell reconstitution after alpha-beta-depleted transplantation in children. TCRdb re-called the PCR reads through MiXCR, storing one row per CDR3 protein. The table lists some 190,000 distinct CDR3 sequences, 11% of them singletons. The sequenced sample was PBMCs, obtained before TCRalphabeta/CD19-depleted stem cell transplant. The receptor source for this set is a boy aged 2-15 years with acute myeloid leukemia, due to receive a stem cell transplant. Each CDR3 is given with its conserved first and last residue. Each record gives: CDR3 length, V gene, clone size, J gene, D gene, CDR3 protein, CDR3 DNA. The D gene is left open where the match is weak. Rows may omit the clone size; those that give it use once, few, many or a size class.

len: 12; v_gene: TRBV20-1; abundance: many; j_gene: TRBJ2-7; d_gene: NA; CDR3aa: CSAAGNSYEQYF; CDR3nt: TGCAGTGCTGCCGGGAACTCCTACGAGCAGTACTTC
len: 16; v_gene: TRBV7-6; abundance: many; j_gene: TRBJ1-2; d_gene: TRBD1; CDR3aa: CASSSPEQGAVYGYTF; CDR3nt: TGTGCCAGCAGCTCCCCGGAGCAGGGGGCCGTCTATGGCTACACCTTC
len: 14; v_gene: TRBV29-1; abundance: many; j_gene: TRBJ2-1; d_gene: TRBD2; CDR3aa: CSVVPAGPYNEQFF; CDR3nt: TGCAGCGTTGTGCCAGCGGGACCCTACAATGAGCAGTTCTTC
len: 16; v_gene: TRBV20-1; abundance: many; j_gene: TRBJ1-1; d_gene: NA; CDR3aa: CSASQRAGALNTEAFF; CDR3nt: TGCAGTGCCAGTCAGAGGGCAGGCGCTTTGAACACTGAAGCTTTCTTT
len: 17; v_gene: TRBV7-9; abundance: few; j_gene: TRBJ2-7; d_gene: NA; CDR3aa: CASSSHKVGRGSYEQYF; CDR3nt: TGTGCCAGCAGCTCCCATAAGGTCGGCAGGGGATCCTACGAGCAGTACTTC
len: 14; v_gene: TRBV28; abundance: many; j_gene: TRBJ2-7; d_gene: NA; CDR3aa: CASSLRGSEYEQYF; CDR3nt: TGTGCCAGCAGCCTCCGGGGCAGTGAATACGAGCAGTACTTC
len: 14; v_gene: TRBV12-3/TRBV12-4; abundance: many; j_gene: TRBJ1-5; d_gene: NA; CDR3aa: CASSQGTRGQPQHF; CDR3nt: TGTGCCAGCAGTCAGGGGACCCGGGGCCAGCCCCAGCATTTT
len: 14; v_gene: TRBV28; abundance: many; j_gene: TRBJ2-2; d_gene: NA; CDR3aa: CASSSTDHTGELFF; CDR3nt: TGTGCCAGCAGTTCGACGGACCACACCGGGGAGCTGTTTTTT
len: 16; v_gene: TRBV27; abundance: many; j_gene: TRBJ1-2; d_gene: TRBD1; CDR3aa: CASSLSAKDRVYGYTF; CDR3nt: TGTGCCAGCAGTTTATCGGCAAAGGACAGGGTATATGGCTACACCTTC
len: 14; v_gene: TRBV5-1; abundance: many; j_gene: TRBJ1-1; d_gene: NA; CDR3aa: CASSWRGTAAEAFF; CDR3nt: TGCGCCAGCAGCTGGAGGGGCACGGCAGCCGAAGCTTTCTTT
len: 13; v_gene: TRBV20-1; abundance: many; j_gene: TRBJ1-1; d_gene: NA; CDR3aa: CSALRTPNTEAFF; CDR3nt: TGCAGTGCTCTTCGGACACCGAACACTGAAGCTTTCTTT
len: 13; v_gene: TRBV27; abundance: many; j_gene: TRBJ1-6; d_gene: NA; CDR3aa: CASSFREDSPLHF; CDR3nt: TGTGCCAGCAGTTTCCGGGAGGATTCACCCCTCCACTTT
len: 13; v_gene: TRBV15; abundance: NA; j_gene: TRBJ1-2; d_gene: NA; CDR3aa: CATSRVTGNGYTF; CDR3nt: TGTGCCACCAGCAGAGTAACAGGCAATGGCTACACCTTC
len: 14; v_gene: TRBV7-2; abundance: many; j_gene: TRBJ1-1; d_gene: NA; CDR3aa: CASRTTWTSNEAFF; CDR3nt: TGTGCCAGCAGGACCACCTGGACATCCAATGAAGCTTTCTTT
len: 16; v_gene: TRBV7-6; abundance: NA; j_gene: TRBJ2-3; d_gene: TRBD2; CDR3aa: CASSSSGGGRGDTQYF; CDR3nt: TGTGCCAGCAGCTCAAGCGGGGGGGGCCGTGGAGATACGCAGTATTTT
len: 15; v_gene: TRBV28; abundance: many; j_gene: TRBJ1-5; d_gene: NA; CDR3aa: CASSSFGQLNQPQHF; CDR3nt: TGTGCCAGCAGCTCGTTTGGACAGCTCAATCAGCCCCAGCATTTT
len: 14; v_gene: TRBV7-2; abundance: many; j_gene: TRBJ2-1; d_gene: NA; CDR3aa: CASSLITSYNEQFF; CDR3nt: TGTGCCAGCAGCTTAATAACCTCCTACAATGAGCAGTTCTTC
len: 15; v_gene: TRBV20-1; abundance: many; j_gene: TRBJ2-7; d_gene: TRBD2; CDR3aa: CSARDSSGTGHEQYF; CDR3nt: TGCAGTGCTAGAGATTCGAGCGGGACTGGCCACGAGCAGTACTTC
len: 14; v_gene: TRBV11-3; abundance: many; j_gene: TRBJ2-5; d_gene: NA; CDR3aa: CASSADSGQETQYF; CDR3nt: TGTGCCAGCAGCGCGGACAGCGGCCAAGAGACCCAGTACTTC
len: 12; v_gene: TRBV6-2/TRBV6-3; abundance: many; j_gene: TRBJ2-7; d_gene: NA; CDR3aa: CASRDFYYEQYF; CDR3nt: TGTGCCAGCAGGGACTTTTACTACGAGCAGTACTTC
len: 13; v_gene: TRBV5-6; abundance: many; j_gene: TRBJ2-7; d_gene: TRBD1; CDR3aa: CASSLGWQGAQYF; CDR3nt: TGTGCCAGCAGCTTGGGGTGGCAGGGGGCGCAGTACTTC
len: 16; v_gene: TRBV6-1; abundance: many; j_gene: TRBJ1-5; d_gene: TRBD1; CDR3aa: CASSPLQGNRNQPQHF; CDR3nt: TGTGCCAGCAGTCCCCTACAGGGGAACCGCAATCAGCCCCAGCATTTT
len: 14; v_gene: TRBV20-1; abundance: many; j_gene: TRBJ2-2; d_gene: TRBD2; CDR3aa: CSATGLAGYGELFF; CDR3nt: TGCAGTGCTACTGGACTAGCGGGATACGGGGAGCTGTTTTTT
len: 14; v_gene: TRBV20-1; abundance: many; j_gene: TRBJ1-4; d_gene: NA; CDR3aa: CSARARGGNEKLFF; CDR3nt: TGCAGTGCTAGAGCAAGGGGCGGAAATGAAAAACTGTTTTTT
len: 19; v_gene: TRBV9; abundance: NA; j_gene: TRBJ2-2; d_gene: TRBD2; CDR3aa: CASSPHLAGDRLNTGELFF; CDR3nt: TGTGCCAGCAGCCCTCATCTAGCGGGGGATCGTTTGAACACCGGGGAGCTGTTTTTT
len: 12; v_gene: TRBV20-1; abundance: many; j_gene: TRBJ1-1; d_gene: TRBD1; CDR3aa: CSAGTGGTEAFF; CDR3nt: TGCAGTGCTGGCACAGGGGGCACTGAAGCTTTCTTT
len: 17; v_gene: TRBV20-1; abundance: NA; j_gene: TRBJ2-5; d_gene: TRBD2; CDR3aa: CSASPTSGRALQETQYF; CDR3nt: TGCAGTGCTAGCCCTACTAGCGGGAGGGCACTCCAAGAGACCCAGTACTTC